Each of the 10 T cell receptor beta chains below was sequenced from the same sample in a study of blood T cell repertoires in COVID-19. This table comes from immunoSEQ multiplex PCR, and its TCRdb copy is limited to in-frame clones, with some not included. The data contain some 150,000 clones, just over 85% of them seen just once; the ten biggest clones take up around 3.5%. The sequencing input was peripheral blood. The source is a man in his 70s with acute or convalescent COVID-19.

The CDR3 spells CASSPLQATRELFF. CDR3 nucleotides: TGTGCCAGCAGCCCTCTTCAGGCGACGAGGGAGCTGTTTTTT. The chain is built from TRBV3-1 (or the pseudogene TRBV3-2) and TRBJ2-2; D gene ambiguous. The CDR3 has 14 amino acids. Trimming removed 4 bases from V and 9 bases from J, with 15 bases in between. Germline V gene lookup returns CDR1 LGHDT and CDR2 YNNKEL (reference sequence).

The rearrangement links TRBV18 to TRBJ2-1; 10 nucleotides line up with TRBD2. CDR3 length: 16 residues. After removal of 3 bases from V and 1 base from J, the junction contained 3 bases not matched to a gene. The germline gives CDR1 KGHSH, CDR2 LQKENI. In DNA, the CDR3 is TGTGCCAGCTCACCGCAACTAGCGGGGTCCTACAATGAGCAGTTCTTC. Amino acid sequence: CASSPQLAGSYNEQFF.

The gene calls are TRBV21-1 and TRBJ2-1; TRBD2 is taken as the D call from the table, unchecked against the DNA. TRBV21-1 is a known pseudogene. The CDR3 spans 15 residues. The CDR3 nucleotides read TGTGCCAGCAGCCCCCTACGGGAGGGAGACAATGAGCAGTTCTTC. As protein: CASSPLREGDNEQFF.

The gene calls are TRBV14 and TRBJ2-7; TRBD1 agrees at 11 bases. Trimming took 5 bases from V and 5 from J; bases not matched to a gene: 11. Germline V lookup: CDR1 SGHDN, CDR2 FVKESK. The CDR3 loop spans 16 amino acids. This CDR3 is CASSVRPGTGGNEQYF. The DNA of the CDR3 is TGTGCCAGCAGCGTACGACCCGGGACAGGGGGGAACGAGCAGTACTTC.

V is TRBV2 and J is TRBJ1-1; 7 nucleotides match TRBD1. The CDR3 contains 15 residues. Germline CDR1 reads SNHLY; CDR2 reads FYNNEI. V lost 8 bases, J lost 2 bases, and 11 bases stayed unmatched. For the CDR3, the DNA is TGTGCCAGCCAGGGGGGTGACAGGCCCAACACTGAAGCTTTCTTT. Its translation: CASQGGDRPNTEAFF.

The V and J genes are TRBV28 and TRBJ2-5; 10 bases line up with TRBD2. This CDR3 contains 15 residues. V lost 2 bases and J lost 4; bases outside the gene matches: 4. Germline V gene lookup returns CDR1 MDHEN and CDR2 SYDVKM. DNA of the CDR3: TGTGCCAGCAGTTTAGGGAGCGGGAGGGTAGAGACCCAGTACTTC. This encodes CASSLGSGRVETQYF. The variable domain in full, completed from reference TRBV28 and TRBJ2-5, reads DVKVTQSSRYLVKRTGEKVFLECVQDMDHENMFWYRQDPGLGLRLIYFSYDVKMKEKGDIPEGYSVSREKKERFSLILESASTNQTSMYLCASSLGSGRVETQYFGPGTRLLVL.

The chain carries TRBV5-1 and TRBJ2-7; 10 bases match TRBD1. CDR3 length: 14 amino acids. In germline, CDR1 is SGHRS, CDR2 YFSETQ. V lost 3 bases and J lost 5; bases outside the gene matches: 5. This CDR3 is CASSSVGTGDEQYF. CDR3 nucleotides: TGCGCCAGCAGCTCCGTCGGGACAGGGGACGAGCAGTACTTC.

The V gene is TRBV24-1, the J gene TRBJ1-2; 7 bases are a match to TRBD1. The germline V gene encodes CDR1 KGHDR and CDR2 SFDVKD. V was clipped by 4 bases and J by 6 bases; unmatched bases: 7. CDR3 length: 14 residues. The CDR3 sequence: CATSELGQAHGYTF. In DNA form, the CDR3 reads TGTGCCACCAGTGAACTCGGACAGGCCCATGGCTACACCTTC.

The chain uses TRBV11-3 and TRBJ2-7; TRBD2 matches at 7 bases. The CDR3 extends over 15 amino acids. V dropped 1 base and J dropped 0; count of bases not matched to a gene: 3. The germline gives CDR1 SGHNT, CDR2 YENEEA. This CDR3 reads CASSLGGGNSYEQYF. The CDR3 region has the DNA TGTGCCAGCAGCTTAGGGGGAGGGAACTCCTACGAGCAGTACTTC.

In DNA form, the CDR3 reads TGTGCCAGCAGTTACCTGCTCGGTGGGTCAGGGGTGGATCAGCCCCAGCATTTT. Protein: CASSYLLGGSGVDQPQHF. This chain joins TRBV6-2 or TRBV6-3 and TRBJ1-5; D is perhaps TRBD1 (6 bases). This CDR3 comprises 18 residues. Per germline, CDR1 MNHEY and CDR2 SVGEGT. V shed 2 bases and J shed 5 bases, with 22 bases lying between them.